Shown below are 24 T cell receptor beta chains from a single sample sequenced in a study of blood T cell repertoires in COVID-19. Profiled with immunoSEQ multiplex PCR; TCRdb holds only in-frame clones, not every one. The sample lists 70,000 or so clones, around nine tenths occurring once. Sequenced input: peripheral blood. The receptor set was obtained from a human donor in a cohort sampled during active COVID-19.

This rearrangement joins TRBV6-5 to TRBJ2-7, with TRBD1 as a possible D gene (6 bases). The V and J ends lost 6 bases and 2 bases respectively, with 11 bases between them. Germline V gene sequence: CDR1 MNHEY, CDR2 SVGAGI. The CDR3 consists of 13 residues. The CDR3 loop reads CASRGTSTYEQYF. CDR3 coding DNA: TGTGCCAGCAGGGGGACAAGTACCTACGAGCAGTACTTC.

The rearrangement joins TRBV25-1 to TRBJ1-1; D may be TRBD1 (5 bases). The CDR3 runs 11 residues. Trimming shortened V by 5 bases and J by 6 bases, and 7 bases separated the two germline ends. Germline CDR1 MGHDK, CDR2 SYGVNS. The CDR3 loop is CASSKGPEAFF. CDR3 nucleotide sequence: TGTGCCAGCAGTAAGGGGCCTGAAGCTTTCTTT.

Notes on this clone: Its ends do not fully match the called genes, so a read error is possible. The chain couples TRBV19 to TRBJ1-5; D uncertain. Per germline, CDR1 LNHDA and CDR2 SQIVND (reference sequence). The CDR3 is made up of 13 amino acids. For the CDR3, the DNA is TGTGCCAGTAGTATAGATCCCTATCAACCCCAGCATTTT. Its translation is CASSIDPYQPQHF.

This sequence joins TRBV7-9 and TRBJ2-1; 8 bases map to TRBD2. The CDR3 is 17 residues long. V shed 3 bases, J shed 0 bases, and the junction held 7 bases outside the gene matches. Per the germline V gene, CDR1 is SEHNR and CDR2 is FQNEAQ (reference sequence). CDR3 DNA sequence: TGTGCCAGCAGCTTGGCTACTAGCGGAAACTCCTACAATGAGCAGTTCTTC. This codes for CASSLATSGNSYNEQFF.

This chain uses TRBV14 with TRBJ1-4; D call uncertain. The CDR3 totals 14 residues. Trimming shortened V by 1 base and J by 1 base, and 4 bases separated the two germline ends. Germline V lookup: CDR1 SGHDN, CDR2 FVKESK. The CDR3 coding sequence is TGTGCCAGCAGCCAAGGGAGAACTAATGAAAAACTGTTTTTT. Protein: CASSQGRTNEKLFF. The full variable domain, its missing parts supplied by reference TRBV14 and TRBJ1-4, is EAGVTQFPSHSVIEKGQTVTLRCDPISGHDNLYWYRRVMGKEIKFLLHFVKESKQDESGMPNNRFLAERTGGTYSTLKVQPAELEDSGVYFCASSQGRTNEKLFFGSGTQLSVL.

This rearrangement joins TRBV14 to TRBJ2-1; 12 nucleotides match TRBD2. The CDR3 spans 17 residues. Germline CDR1 and CDR2: SGHDN and FVKESK. V was clipped by 1 base and J by 7 bases; unmatched bases: 8. In DNA, the CDR3 is TGTGCCAGCAGCCAAGCTGGACTAGCGGGATACCGAAATGAGCAGTTCTTC. Residues: CASSQAGLAGYRNEQFF.

The CDR3 DNA reads TGTGCCAGCAGCACCCCCGGGACTAGCGGGAGGGCCGCCCACAATGAGCAGTTCTTC. Its protein product is CASSTPGTSGRAAHNEQFF. The chain links TRBV6-2 or TRBV6-3 to TRBJ2-1; 16 nucleotides align to TRBD2. The CDR3 runs 19 residues. The V gene's germline CDR1 is MNHEY and CDR2 SVGEGT. V lost 6 bases and J lost 5; bases outside the gene matches: 13.

V gene TRBV18 combines with J gene TRBJ1-4; D is ambiguous. V lost 2 bases and J lost 3, with 7 bases in between. This CDR3 has 14 amino acids. Germline V CDR1 and CDR2: KGHSH, LQKENI. In nucleotides, the CDR3 is TGTGCCAGCTCACCAGGGAGGGCTAATGAAAAACTGTTTTTT. Translated: CASSPGRANEKLFF.

The chain employs TRBV5-8 and TRBJ2-4; tentative D call: TRBD1 (5 bases). The CDR3 loop spans 16 amino acids. Trimming took off 0 bases at V and 0 bases at J, with 10 bases between the two ends. Germline CDR1 is SGHTS and CDR2 is YDEGEE. CDR3 amino acids: CASSLARVLAKNIQYF. CDR3 sequence (DNA): TGTGCCAGCAGCTTGGCCAGGGTACTAGCCAAAAACATTCAGTACTTC.

The V and J genes are TRBV6-5 and TRBJ1-1; no reliable D call. The germline V and J ends were trimmed by 6 bases and 8 bases, with 19 bases remaining between them. Germline loops: CDR1 MNHEY, CDR2 SVGAGI. The CDR3 has 14 residues. CDR3 DNA: TGTGCCAGCAGCCCGAGTGAGAGGGTCCAGGAAGCTTTCTTT. Protein product: CASSPSERVQEAFF.

CDR3 DNA sequence: TGTGCCAGTTGGGGGACTGCAACCGGGGAGCTGTTTTTT. Its translation is CASWGTATGELFF. The chain couples TRBV10-3 to TRBJ2-2; D perhaps matches TRBD2 (6 bases). With 10 bases removed from V and 5 bases from J, the gap between germline ends came to 14 bases. The CDR3 is 13 residues long. Germline assignment: CDR1 ENHRY and CDR2 SYGVKD.

The chain combines TRBV3-1 (or the pseudogene TRBV3-2) with TRBJ2-6, with D perhaps TRBD2 (5 bases). Trimming left V 3 bases short and J 1 base short, with 13 bases between. The length of the CDR3 is 17 residues. Germline CDR1 reads LGHDT; CDR2 reads YNNKEL (reference sequence). The CDR3 DNA reads as TGTGCCAGCAGCCAGGGGTCTAGCACTTCTGGGGCCAACGTCCTGACTTTC. It encodes CASSQGSSTSGANVLTF.

The chain recombines TRBV19 with TRBJ2-3, with D perhaps TRBD1 (5 bases). V dropped 2 bases and J dropped 3 bases, with 9 bases sitting between them. Germline loops: CDR1 LNHDA, CDR2 SQIVND (reference sequence). CDR3 size: 14 residues. CDR3 bases: TGTGCCAGTAGTATAAGGCAGGGTACAGATACGCAGTATTTT. Its protein is CASSIRQGTDTQYF.

The chain is built from TRBV28 and TRBJ2-1; no reliable D call. This CDR3 has 13 amino acids. Germline values: CDR1 MDHEN, CDR2 SYDVKM. The V end lost 3 bases, the J end lost 10 bases, and 13 bases lay between the germline ends. The CDR3 spells CASSFGSVIEQFF. The CDR3, as DNA: TGTGCCAGCAGTTTTGGAAGCGTCATAGAGCAGTTCTTC.

The genes are TRBV9 and TRBJ2-1; maybe TRBD1 (5 bases). Germline V gene sequence: CDR1 SGDLS, CDR2 YYNGEE. V lost 3 bases, J lost 4 bases, and 8 bases lay in between. This CDR3 comprises 13 residues. The CDR3 spells CASSAGHYNEQFF. In nucleotides, the CDR3 is TGTGCCAGCAGCGCCGGACATTACAATGAGCAGTTCTTC.

This clone was detected only once. CDR3 sequence: CASSEGLATDTQYF. CDR3 in DNA: TGTGCCAGCAGTGAAGGACTAGCCACAGATACGCAGTATTTT. The chain has TRBV6-4 and TRBJ2-3; 8 nucleotides match TRBD2. V lost 3 bases and J lost 2; bases outside the gene matches: 1. The CDR3 is made up of 14 amino acids. Germline CDR1 is MRHNA and CDR2 is SNTAGT.

In its sample, this clone was seen once. The chain couples TRBV6-5 to TRBJ2-5, with 9 nucleotides matching TRBD1. After removal of 8 bases from V and 3 bases from J, the junction contained 7 bases not matched to a gene. The CDR3 is 14 residues long. Germline-derived CDR1 and CDR2 are MNHEY and SVGAGI. CDR3 coding DNA: TGTGCCAGCGCCATACGGACAGGGGAAGAGACCCAGTACTTC. This gives the protein CASAIRTGEETQYF.

This sequence joins TRBV28 and TRBJ2-2; D perhaps matches TRBD2 (6 bases). This CDR3 spans 14 amino acids. Germline V lookup: CDR1 MDHEN, CDR2 SYDVKM. The V gene lost 9 bases and the J gene lost 6 bases, with 17 bases spanning the gap. The CDR3 here is CASPGTSLPGELFF. CDR3 DNA sequence: TGTGCCAGTCCCGGGACTTCTCTCCCCGGGGAGCTGTTTTTT.

The chain employs TRBV14 and TRBJ2-1; the match to TRBD2 covers 11 bases. V gave up 0 bases and J gave up 6 bases; unmatched junction bases: 10. The germline V gene has CDR1 SGHDN and CDR2 FVKESK. The CDR3 runs 18 residues. This chain's CDR3 is CASSQEIGGTSGVNEQFF. CDR3 nucleotide sequence: TGTGCCAGCAGCCAAGAGATTGGGGGGACTAGCGGTGTCAATGAGCAGTTCTTC.

This rearrangement joins TRBV24-1 to TRBJ1-5, with 10 bases identical to TRBD1. V dropped 3 bases and J dropped 4; count of bases not matched to a gene: 8. The V gene's germline CDR1 is KGHDR and CDR2 SFDVKD. The CDR3 runs 17 residues. DNA for the CDR3: TGTGCCACCAGTGATGGGACAAGACAGGGGGCTAATCAGCCCCAGCATTTT. The encoded protein is CATSDGTRQGANQPQHF.

The gene calls are TRBV29-1 and TRBJ2-1; 11 bases fit TRBD1. The junction had 5 bases not matched to a gene; V was cut back by 4 bases and J by 9 bases. The CDR3 spans 13 residues. Germline-derived CDR1 and CDR2 are SQVTM and ANQGSEA. The CDR3 is CSVVGQGAGEQFF. The CDR3, as DNA: TGCAGCGTTGTTGGACAGGGGGCTGGTGAGCAGTTCTTC.

The chain links TRBV5-4 to TRBJ2-6; D unclear. CDR3 length equals 15 residues. V shed 4 bases and J shed 4 bases, with 12 bases lying between them. CDR1 and CDR2 from the germline V gene are SGHNT and YYREEE (reference sequence). The CDR3 reads CASSPPAAGANVLTF. The CDR3 DNA is TGTGCCAGCAGCCCCCCGGCAGCGGGGGCCAACGTCCTGACTTTC.

The chain uses TRBV6-6 and TRBJ1-2; D call uncertain. Trimming removed 3 bases from V and 0 bases from J, with 14 bases in between. Germline CDR1 and CDR2: MNHNY and SVGAGI (reference sequence). CDR3 length equals 16 residues. The CDR3 sequence is CASSYLREGANYGYTF. Written as DNA, the CDR3 is TGTGCCAGCAGTTATCTTCGTGAGGGAGCTAACTATGGCTACACCTTC.

The sample holds a few counts of this clone. V and J are TRBV7-2 and TRBJ2-7, with D possibly being TRBD2 (5 bases). This CDR3 comprises 15 residues. V shed 0 bases and J shed 2 bases, with 11 bases lying between them. The V gene's germline CDR1 is SGHTA and CDR2 FQGNSA. CDR3 sequence (DNA): TGTGCCAGCAGCTTAGCCGGGAAGAACACCTACGAGCAGTACTTC. This sequence encodes CASSLAGKNTYEQYF. The variable domain in full, completed from reference TRBV7-2 and TRBJ2-7, reads GAGVSQSPSNKVTEKGKDVELRCDPISGHTALYWYRQSLGQGLEFLIYFQGNSAPDKSGLPSDRFSAERTGGSVSTLTIQRTQQEDSAVYLCASSLAGKNTYEQYFGPGTRLTVT.